This T cell receptor (beta chain) was recorded in a study of T cell responses to AZD1222 COVID-19 vaccine. Germline CDR1 is SQVTM and CDR2 is ANQGSEA. This CDR3 contains 11 residues. The J segment lost 14 bases and the V segment lost 3 bases, leaving 5 bases of the junction unmatched. The protocol was immunoSEQ multiplex PCR, while the TCRdb copy is restricted to in-frame clones and leaves out a portion. The sample has 180,000 or so clones; more than 75% are singletons. Findings of the study overall: Targets within unmutated variant regions were reportedly found for nearly half of spike-specific TCRs. Donors, mostly white British, included more females; clonal diversity was possibly underestimated.

Regarding this clone: Its specificity is not known.

Material: peripheral blood, obtained 28 days after the second AZD1222 dose. The clonotype comes from an adult who received the AZD1222 COVID-19 vaccine. The genes are TRBV29-1 and TRBJ2-1; 9 bases are a match to TRBD1. CDR3 loop: CSVELRDREFF. As DNA, the CDR3 is TGCAGCGTTGAGCTCCGGGACAGGGAGTTCTTC.